This T cell receptor beta chain was sequenced for a study of T cell repertoires in cytomegalovirus infection. CDR1 ENHRY and CDR2 SYGVKD come from the germline V gene. This CDR3 contains 14 residues. Trimming pared 6 bases from V and 5 bases from J, leaving 16 bases between. MiXCR, applied by TCRdb to the reads, yields one record per CDR3 protein. Among more than 400,000 distinct CDR3 sequences listed, about a quarter were seen once. Sequencing input: PBMCs. The V gene is TRBV10-3, the J gene TRBJ2-5; the D gene is possibly TRBD1 (5 bases). The TCR was taken from a human donor in good health (CMV status not recorded). Some clones in this sample may be carry-over from other donors' samples. CDR3: CAIRSGLKGETQYF. In DNA form, the CDR3 reads TGTGCCATCAGGTCTGGTCTGAAGGGGGAGACCCAGTACTTC.